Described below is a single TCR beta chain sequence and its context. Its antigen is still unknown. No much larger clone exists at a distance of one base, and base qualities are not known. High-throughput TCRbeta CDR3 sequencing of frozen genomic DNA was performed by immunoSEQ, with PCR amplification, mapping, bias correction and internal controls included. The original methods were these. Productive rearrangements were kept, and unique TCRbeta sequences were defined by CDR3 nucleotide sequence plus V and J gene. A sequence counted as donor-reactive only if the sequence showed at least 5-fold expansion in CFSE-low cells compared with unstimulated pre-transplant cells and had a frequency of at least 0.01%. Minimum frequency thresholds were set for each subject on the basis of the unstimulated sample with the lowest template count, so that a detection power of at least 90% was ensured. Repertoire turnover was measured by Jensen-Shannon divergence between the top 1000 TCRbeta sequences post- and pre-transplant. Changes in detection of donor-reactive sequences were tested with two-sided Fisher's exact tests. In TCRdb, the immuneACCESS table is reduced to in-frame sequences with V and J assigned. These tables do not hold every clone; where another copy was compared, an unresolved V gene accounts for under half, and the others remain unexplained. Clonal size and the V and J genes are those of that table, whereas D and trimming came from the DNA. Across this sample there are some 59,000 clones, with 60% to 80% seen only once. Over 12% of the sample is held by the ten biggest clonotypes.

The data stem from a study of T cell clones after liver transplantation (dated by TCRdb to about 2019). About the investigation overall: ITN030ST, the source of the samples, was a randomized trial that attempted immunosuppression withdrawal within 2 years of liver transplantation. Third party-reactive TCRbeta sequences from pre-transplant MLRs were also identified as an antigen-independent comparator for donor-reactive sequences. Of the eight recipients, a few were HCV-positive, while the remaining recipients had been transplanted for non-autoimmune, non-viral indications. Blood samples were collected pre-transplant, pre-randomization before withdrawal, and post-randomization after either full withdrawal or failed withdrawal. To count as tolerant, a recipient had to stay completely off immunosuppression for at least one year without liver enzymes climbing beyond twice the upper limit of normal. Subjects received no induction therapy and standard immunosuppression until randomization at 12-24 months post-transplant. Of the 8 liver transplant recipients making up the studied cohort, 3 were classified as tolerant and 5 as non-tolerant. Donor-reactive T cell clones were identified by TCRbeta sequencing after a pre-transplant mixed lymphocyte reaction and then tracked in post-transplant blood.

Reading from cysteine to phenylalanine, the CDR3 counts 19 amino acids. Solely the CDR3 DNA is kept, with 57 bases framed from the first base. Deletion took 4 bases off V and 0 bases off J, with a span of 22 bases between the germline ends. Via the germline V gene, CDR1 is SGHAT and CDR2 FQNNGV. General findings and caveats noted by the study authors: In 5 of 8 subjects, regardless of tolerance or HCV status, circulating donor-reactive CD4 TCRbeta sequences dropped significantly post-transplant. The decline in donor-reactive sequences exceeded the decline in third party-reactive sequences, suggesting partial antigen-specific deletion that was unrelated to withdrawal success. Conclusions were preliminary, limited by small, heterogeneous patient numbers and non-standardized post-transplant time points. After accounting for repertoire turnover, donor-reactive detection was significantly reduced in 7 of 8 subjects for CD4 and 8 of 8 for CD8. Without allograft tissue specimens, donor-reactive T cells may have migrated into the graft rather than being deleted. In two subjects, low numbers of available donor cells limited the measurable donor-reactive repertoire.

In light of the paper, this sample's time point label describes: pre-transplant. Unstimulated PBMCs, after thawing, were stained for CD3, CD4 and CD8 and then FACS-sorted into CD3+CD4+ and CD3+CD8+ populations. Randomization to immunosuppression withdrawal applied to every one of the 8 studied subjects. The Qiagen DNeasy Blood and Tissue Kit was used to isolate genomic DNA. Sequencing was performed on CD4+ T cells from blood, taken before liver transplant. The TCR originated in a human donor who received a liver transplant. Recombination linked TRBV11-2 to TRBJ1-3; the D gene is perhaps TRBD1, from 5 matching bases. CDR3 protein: CASSSHSGTKTLSGNTIYF. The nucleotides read TGTGCCAGCAGCTCCCACTCCGGGACTAAAACCCTCTCTGGAAACACCATATATTTT.